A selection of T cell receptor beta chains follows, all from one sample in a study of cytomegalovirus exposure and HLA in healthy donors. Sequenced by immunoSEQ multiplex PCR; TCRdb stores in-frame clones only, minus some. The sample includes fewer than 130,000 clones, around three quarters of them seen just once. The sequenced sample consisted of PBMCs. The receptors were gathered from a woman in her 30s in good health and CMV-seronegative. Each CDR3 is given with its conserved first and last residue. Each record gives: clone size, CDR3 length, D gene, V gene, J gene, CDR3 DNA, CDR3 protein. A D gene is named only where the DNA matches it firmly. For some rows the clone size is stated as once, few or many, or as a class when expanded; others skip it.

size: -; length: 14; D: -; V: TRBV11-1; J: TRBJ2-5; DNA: TGTGCCAGCAGCTTAAGCAGGGTTCAAGAGACCCAGTACTTC; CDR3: CASSLSRVQETQYF
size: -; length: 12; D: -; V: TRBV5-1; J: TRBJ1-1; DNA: TGCGCCAGCAGCTTGGCGGACACTGAAGCTTTCTTT; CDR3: CASSLADTEAFF
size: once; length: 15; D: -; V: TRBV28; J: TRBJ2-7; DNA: TGTGCCAGCAGTCCGATCGGGGGAGAATCTTACGAGCAGTACTTC; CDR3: CASSPIGGESYEQYF
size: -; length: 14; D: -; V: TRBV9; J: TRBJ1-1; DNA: TGTGCCAGCAGCGTAGGAGGTTCGGAGACTGAAGCTTTCTTT; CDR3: CASSVGGSETEAFF
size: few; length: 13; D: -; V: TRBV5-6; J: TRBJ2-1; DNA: TGTGCCAGCAGCTTGTTGAGTCGGACAGAGCAGTTCTTC; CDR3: CASSLLSRTEQFF
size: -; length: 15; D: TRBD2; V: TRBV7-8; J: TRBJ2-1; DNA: TGTGCCAGCAGTAGCCTAGCGGGAGTAAGGAATGAGCAGTTCTTC; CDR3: CASSSLAGVRNEQFF
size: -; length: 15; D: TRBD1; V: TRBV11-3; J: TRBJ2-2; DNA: TGTGCCAGCAGCCCCGGACAGGGGAACACCGGGGAGCTGTTTTTT; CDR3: CASSPGQGNTGELFF
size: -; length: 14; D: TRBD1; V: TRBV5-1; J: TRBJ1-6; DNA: TGCGCCAGCAGCTTGGCCACAGGGGACGGGCCCCTCCACTTT; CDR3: CASSLATGDGPLHF
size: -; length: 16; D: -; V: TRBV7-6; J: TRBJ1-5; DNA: TGTGCCAGCAGCTTAGAGGCGGGCTATAGCAATCAGCCCCAGCATTTT; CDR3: CASSLEAGYSNQPQHF
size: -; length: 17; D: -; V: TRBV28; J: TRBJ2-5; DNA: TGTGCCAGCAGTCCCTACCTACTATCGCGGGGCCCAGAGACCCAGTACTTC; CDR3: CASSPYLLSRGPETQYF
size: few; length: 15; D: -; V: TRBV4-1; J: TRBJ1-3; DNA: TGCGCCAGCAGCCAAGAAGGGGGTACGGGAAACACCATATATTTT; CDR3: CASSQEGGTGNTIYF
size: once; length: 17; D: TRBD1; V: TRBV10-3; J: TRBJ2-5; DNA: TGTGCCATCAGCCTACGGAACCGGGACAGGGGGCGCGAGACCCAGTACTTC; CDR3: CAISLRNRDRGRETQYF
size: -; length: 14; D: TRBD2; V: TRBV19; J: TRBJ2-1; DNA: TGTGCCAGTAGTATGAGCGGGAACTACAATGAGCAGTTCTTC; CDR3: CASSMSGNYNEQFF
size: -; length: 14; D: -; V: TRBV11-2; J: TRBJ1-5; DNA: TGTGCCAGCAGCTTAGGTTCTGGCAATCAGCCCCAGCATTTT; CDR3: CASSLGSGNQPQHF
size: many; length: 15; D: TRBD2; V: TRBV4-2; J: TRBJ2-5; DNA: TGTGCCAGCAGCCAAGAGCGGGGGGGCCAAGAGACCCAGTACTTC; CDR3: CASSQERGGQETQYF
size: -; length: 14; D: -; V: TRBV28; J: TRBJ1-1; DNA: TGTGCCAGCAGTCAATCAGGATGGAACACTGAAGCTTTCTTT; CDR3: CASSQSGWNTEAFF
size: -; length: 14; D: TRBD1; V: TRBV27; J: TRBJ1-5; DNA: TGTGCCAGCAGTTTAGGACAGGGAGGTCAGCCCCAGCATTTT; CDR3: CASSLGQGGQPQHF
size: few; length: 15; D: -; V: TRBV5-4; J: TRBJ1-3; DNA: TGTGCCAGCAGCCCTGCCGGGACATCAGGAAACACCATATATTTT; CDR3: CASSPAGTSGNTIYF
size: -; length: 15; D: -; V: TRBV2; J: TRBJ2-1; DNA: TGTGCCAGCAATCGGTTGCAAATCTCAAACAATGAGCAGTTCTTC; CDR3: CASNRLQISNNEQFF
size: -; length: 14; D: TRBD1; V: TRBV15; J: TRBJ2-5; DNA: TGTGCCACCAGCAGAGATCAGGGGGCTGAGACCCAGTACTTC; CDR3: CATSRDQGAETQYF
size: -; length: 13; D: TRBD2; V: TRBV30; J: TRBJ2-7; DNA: TGTGCCTGGAGTCAGCGGGACGAATTCGAGCAGTACTTC; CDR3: CAWSQRDEFEQYF
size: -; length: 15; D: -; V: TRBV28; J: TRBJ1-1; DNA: TGTGCCAGCAGTCCCCGGGAGGGGACGAACACTGAAGCTTTCTTT; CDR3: CASSPREGTNTEAFF
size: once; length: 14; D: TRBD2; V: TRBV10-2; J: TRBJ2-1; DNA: TGCGCCAGCAGTGTTAGCGGGATATACAATGAGCAGTTCTTC; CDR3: CASSVSGIYNEQFF
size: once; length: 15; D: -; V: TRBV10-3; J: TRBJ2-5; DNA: TGTGCCATCAGTGAGGGCCGGGACAACCAAGAGACCCAGTACTTC; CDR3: CAISEGRDNQETQYF
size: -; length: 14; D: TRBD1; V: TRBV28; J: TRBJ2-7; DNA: TGTGCCAGCAGCCGAGGTGGGACAGGGGGCGAGCAGTACTTC; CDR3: CASSRGGTGGEQYF
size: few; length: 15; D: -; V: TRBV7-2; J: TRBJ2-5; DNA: TGTGCCAGCAGCTTAGACGTGTCGCGGGTAGAGACCCAGTACTTC; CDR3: CASSLDVSRVETQYF
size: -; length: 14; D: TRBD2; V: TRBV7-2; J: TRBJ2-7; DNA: TGTGCCAGCAGCTTTAGCGGGACCAACTACGAGCAGTACTTC; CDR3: CASSFSGTNYEQYF
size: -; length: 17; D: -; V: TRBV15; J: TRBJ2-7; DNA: TGTGCCACCAGCAGAGCCTTGGGAGGATCCTACTCCTACGAGCAGTACTTC; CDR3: CATSRALGGSYSYEQYF
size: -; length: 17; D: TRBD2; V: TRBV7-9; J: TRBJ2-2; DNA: TGTGCCAGCAGCTTAGAGCACGCGGGGGTTGTCACCGGGGAGCTGTTTTTT; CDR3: CASSLEHAGVVTGELFF
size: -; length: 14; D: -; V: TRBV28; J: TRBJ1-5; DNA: TGTGCCAGCAGGCGGGAATCCAGCAATCAGCCCCAGCATTTT; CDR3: CASRRESSNQPQHF
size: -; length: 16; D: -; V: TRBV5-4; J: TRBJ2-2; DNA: TGTGCCAGCAGCCCCACCGTTTCGGGGAACACCGGGGAGCTGTTTTTT; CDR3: CASSPTVSGNTGELFF
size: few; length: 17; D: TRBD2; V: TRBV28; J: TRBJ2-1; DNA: TGTGCCAGCGCCCAACCTAGCGGGCAAAGCTCCTACAATGAGCAGTTCTTC; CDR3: CASAQPSGQSSYNEQFF
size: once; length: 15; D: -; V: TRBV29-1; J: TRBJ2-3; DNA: TGCAGCGTTGAAGGGGGGCTTACAAGCACAGATACGCAGTATTTT; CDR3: CSVEGGLTSTDTQYF
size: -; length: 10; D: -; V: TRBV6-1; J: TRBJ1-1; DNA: TGTGCCAGCAGTGATTCCGCGGAATTCTTT; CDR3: CASSDSAEFF
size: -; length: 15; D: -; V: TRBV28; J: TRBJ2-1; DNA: TGTGCCAGCTCCGGTCGGGGGATCAGAGGAAATGAGCAGTTCTTC; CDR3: CASSGRGIRGNEQFF
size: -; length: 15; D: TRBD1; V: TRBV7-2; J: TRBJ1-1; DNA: TGTGCCAGCAGACTTACAGGGGGATCAAGCACTGAAGCTTTCTTT; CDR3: CASRLTGGSSTEAFF
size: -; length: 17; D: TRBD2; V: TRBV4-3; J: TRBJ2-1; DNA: TGCGCCAGCAGCCAAGATCGGGGGACTAGCGACTACAATGAGCAGTTCTTC; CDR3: CASSQDRGTSDYNEQFF
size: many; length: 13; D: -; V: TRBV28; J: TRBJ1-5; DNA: TGTGCCAGCAGGGCAACGGGGAATCAGCCCCAGCATTTT; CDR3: CASRATGNQPQHF
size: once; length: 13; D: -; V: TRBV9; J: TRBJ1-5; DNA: TGTGCCAGCAGCAGACAGGTCAATCAGCCCCAGCATTTT; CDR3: CASSRQVNQPQHF
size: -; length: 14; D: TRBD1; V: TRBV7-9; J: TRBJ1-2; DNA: TGTGCCAGCAGCCCGGACAGGGCCAACTATGGCTACACCTTC; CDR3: CASSPDRANYGYTF
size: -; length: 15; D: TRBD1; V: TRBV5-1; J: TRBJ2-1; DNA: TGCGCCAGCAGCTTGGGGACAGGCTCCTACAATGAGCAGTTCTTC; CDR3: CASSLGTGSYNEQFF
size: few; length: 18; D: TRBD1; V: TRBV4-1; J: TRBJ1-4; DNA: TGCGCCAGCAGCCAAGATACGGGACAGGGAGCAACTAATGAAAAACTGTTTTTT; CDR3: CASSQDTGQGATNEKLFF
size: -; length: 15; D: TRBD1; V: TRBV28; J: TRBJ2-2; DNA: TGTGCCAGCAGGAAACAGGGGTCGAACACCGGGGAGCTGTTTTTT; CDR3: CASRKQGSNTGELFF
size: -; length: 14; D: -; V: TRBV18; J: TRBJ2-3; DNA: TGTGCCAGCTCACCGGGGGGGGCTGGAGATACGCAGTATTTT; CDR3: CASSPGGAGDTQYF
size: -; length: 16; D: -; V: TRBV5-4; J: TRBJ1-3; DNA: TGTGCCAGCAGCTTGGGGACTGGGAGCTCTGGAAACACCATATATTTT; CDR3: CASSLGTGSSGNTIYF
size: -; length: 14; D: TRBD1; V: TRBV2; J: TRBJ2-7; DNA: TGTGCCAGCAGTGAGCAGGGGGCCCCCTACGAGCAGTACTTC; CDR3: CASSEQGAPYEQYF
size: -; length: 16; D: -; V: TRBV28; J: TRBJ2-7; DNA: TGTGCCAGCAGTTTCCTCATTTGGAACAGCTCCTACGAGCAGTACTTC; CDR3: CASSFLIWNSSYEQYF
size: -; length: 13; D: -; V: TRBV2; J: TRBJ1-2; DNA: TGTGCCAGCAGTAGGGTGGTTAGCGATGGCTACACCTTC; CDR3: CASSRVVSDGYTF
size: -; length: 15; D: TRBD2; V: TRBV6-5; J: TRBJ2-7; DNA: TGTGCCAGCAGCCCCCTTGAGGCGGGGGCCTACGAGCAGTACTTC; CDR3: CASSPLEAGAYEQYF
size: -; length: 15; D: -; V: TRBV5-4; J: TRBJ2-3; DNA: TGTGCCAGCAGCACTCCGGGACACAGAGGGGATACGCAGTATTTT; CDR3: CASSTPGHRGDTQYF
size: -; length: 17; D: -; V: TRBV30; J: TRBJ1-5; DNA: TGTGCCTGGAGTACCCTGGGGGGAGGGCTCGGCAATCAGCCCCAGCATTTT; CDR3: CAWSTLGGGLGNQPQHF
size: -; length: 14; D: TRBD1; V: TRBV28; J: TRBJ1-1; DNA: TGTGCCAGCAGTCCGACCGGGACAGGGGGTAAGGCTTTCTTT; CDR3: CASSPTGTGGKAFF
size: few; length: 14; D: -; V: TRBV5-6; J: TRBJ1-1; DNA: TGTGCCAGCAGCTTGAGGCCAGGGCGGCCTGAAGCTTTCTTT; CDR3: CASSLRPGRPEAFF